One sample yielded the 23 T cell receptor beta chains listed below, sequenced in a study of low-dose radiotherapy and immunotherapy resistance in tumors. Specified time point: before trial treatment. Alpha- and beta-chain coverage of first-strand cDNA came from TRAV- and TRBV-specific primers. TCRs were amplified for roughly 20 PCR cycles with a constant-region primer and V-primer adapter. From the reads, TCRdb called clonotypes with MiXCR, one entry per CDR3 protein. The sample has 80,000 to 95,000 distinct CDR3 sequences, 9.4% seen once. The sample in question was PBMCs, obtained before treatment. The receptors were gathered from a male donor with prostate cancer.

This clonotype occurred many times. The chain combines TRBV29-1 with TRBJ1-5; no clear D. With 5 bases removed from V and 3 bases from J, the gap between germline ends came to 8 bases. CDR3 size: 12 residues. Germline CDR1 and CDR2: SQVTM and ANQGSEA. The CDR3 nucleotides are TGCAGCGTTAGCCAGCCCAATCAGCCCCAGCATTTT. Amino acid sequence: CSVSQPNQPQHF.

This clonotype was observed at least ten times. The chain has TRBV5-1 and TRBJ1-6; the D gene is possibly TRBD1 (6 bases). CDR3 length: 13 residues. Per the germline V gene, CDR1 is SGHRS and CDR2 is YFSETQ. V shed 5 bases and J shed 6 bases, with 9 bases lying between them. The CDR3 nucleotides read TGCGCCAGCAGGGACAGCGCTAATTCACCCCTCCACTTT. This encodes CASRDSANSPLHF.

For this clonotype: A much larger clone lies a single base off, so this may be a read error. V usage is TRBV27 and J usage is TRBJ2-2; 9 bases line up with TRBD2. Germline loops: CDR1 MNHEY, CDR2 SMNVEV (reference sequence). This CDR3 comprises 16 residues. V gave up 6 bases and J gave up 5 bases; unmatched junction bases: 10. CDR3 nucleotides: TGTGCCAGCAGCCTCCGGTCGACTAGCGGAACCGGGGAGCTGTTTTTT. Its protein product is CASSLRSTSGTGELFF.

This clonotype was detected ten times or more. The chain recombines TRBV28 with TRBJ1-5; 7 nucleotides line up with TRBD1. CDR1 and CDR2 (germline): MDHEN, SYDVKM. This CDR3 has 13 amino acids. Germline trimming cut 7 bases from V and 6 bases from J; bases unmatched to any gene: 6. Written as DNA, the CDR3 is TGTGCCAGCACCAGGGGGTCCTTTCAGCCCCAGCATTTT. It is translated as CASTRGSFQPQHF.

This clonotype was picked up many times. The rearrangement joins TRBV4-3 to TRBJ2-2; D gene uncertain. Germline V gene sequence: CDR1 LGHNA, CDR2 YSLEER. Trimming removed 2 bases from V and 2 bases from J, with 6 bases in between. This CDR3 region has 14 residues. In DNA form, the CDR3 reads TGCGCCAGCAGCCAAAACCACAACACCGGGGAGCTGTTTTTT. This gives the protein CASSQNHNTGELFF.

In its sample, this clonotype was seen many times. The chain links TRBV12-3 or TRBV12-4 to TRBJ1-2; D gene unclear. V lost 5 bases and J 3 bases, leaving 7 bases between the germline ends. The CDR3 contains 12 residues. The CDR3 region has the DNA TGTGCCAGCAGTCCCTCTGACTATGGCTACACCTTC. Amino acids: CASSPSDYGYTF.

In its sample, this clonotype was seen many times. The rearrangement links TRBV4-3 to TRBJ2-3; D gene unclear. The CDR3 is 14 residues long. Germline V gives CDR1 LGHNA, CDR2 YSLEER. V was shortened by 2 bases and J by 6 bases, with 12 bases between the two germline ends. CDR3 in DNA: TGCGCCAGCAGCCAACTTGCTCGACCGGATACGCAGTATTTT. It encodes CASSQLARPDTQYF.

This clonotype was detected ten times or more. The gene calls are TRBV5-1 and TRBJ2-7; 8 bases fit TRBD2. This CDR3 contains 16 residues. The trim removed 0 bases at V and 6 bases at J, leaving 11 bases unmatched. From germline, CDR1 is SGHRS and CDR2 YFSETQ. The chain's CDR3 is CASSLGGGLGLAEQYF. For the CDR3, the DNA is TGCGCCAGCAGCTTGGGGGGGGGACTAGGACTCGCCGAGCAGTACTTC.

This clonotype was seen repeatedly, ten times or more. The rearrangement uses TRBV14 and TRBJ1-1; 7 nucleotides match TRBD1. Germline-derived CDR1 and CDR2 are SGHDN and FVKESK. J was trimmed by 2 bases and V by 3 bases; bases with no gene match: 9. The CDR3 length is 16 residues. The CDR3, as DNA: TGTGCCAGCAGCCATGACAGGGACAACCACAACACTGAAGCTTTCTTT. This translates into CASSHDRDNHNTEAFF.

This clonotype was counted at least ten times. The chain uses TRBV11-1 and TRBJ2-5; weak D call: TRBD2 (5 bases). Trimming stripped 2 bases from V and 2 bases from J, with 6 bases between. The CDR3 is 13 amino acids. Looked up from germline, CDR1 is SGHAT and CDR2 is FQDESV (reference sequence). In DNA, the CDR3 is TGTGCCAGCAGCTTACTAGCTCAAGAGACCCAGTACTTC. It yields the protein CASSLLAQETQYF.

This rearrangement joins TRBV5-5 to TRBJ1-4, with D maybe TRBD1 (5 bases). V lost 2 bases, J lost 5 bases, and 10 bases lay in between. CDR1 and CDR2 (germline): SGHKS, YYEKEE (reference sequence). CDR3 size: 14 residues. For the CDR3, the DNA is TGTGCCAGCAGCTTCAGGGTACTGAATGAAAAACTGTTTTTT. This codes for CASSFRVLNEKLFF.

Many counts were recorded for this clonotype. This chain links TRBV28 with TRBJ1-6; 8 bases align to TRBD1. CDR3 length: 16 residues. The junction had 11 bases not matched to a gene; V was cut back by 6 bases and J by 7 bases. CDR1 and CDR2 from the germline V gene are MDHEN and SYDVKM. In nucleotides, the CDR3 is TGTGCCAGCAGCCGCCCCGGACAGGGCCACAATTCACCCCTCCACTTT. This sequence encodes CASSRPGQGHNSPLHF. Drawing the rest from reference TRBV28 and TRBJ1-6, the complete variable domain is DVKVTQSSRYLVKRTGEKVFLECVQDMDHENMFWYRQDPGLGLRLIYFSYDVKMKEKGDIPEGYSVSREKKERFSLILESASTNQTSMYLCASSRPGQGHNSPLHFGNGTRLTVT.

At least ten counts were recorded for this clonotype. The chain has TRBV10-2 and TRBJ2-7; TRBD2 aligns across 14 bases. CDR1 and CDR2 from the germline V gene are WSHSY and SAAADI. V lost 8 bases and J lost 7; bases outside the gene matches: 4. This CDR3 has 13 residues. CDR3 bases: TGCGCCAGCGGGACTAGCGGGAGAAGTGAGCAGTACTTC. Translation: CASGTSGRSEQYF.

This clonotype has ten or more counts. This chain joins TRBV9 and TRBJ2-1; D gene ambiguous. Looked up from germline, CDR1 is SGDLS and CDR2 is YYNGEE. Trimming removed 2 bases from V and 0 bases from J, with 9 bases in between. This CDR3 comprises 15 residues. CDR3 nucleotides: TGTGCCAGCAGCGTCGCGTCGAGCTCCTACAATGAGCAGTTCTTC. This codes for CASSVASSSYNEQFF.

This clonotype was found many times. The chain joins TRBV12-3 or TRBV12-4 to TRBJ2-7; D remains unclear. Between the trimmed V and J ends, which lost 3 bases and 6 bases, there was a span of 9 bases. The CDR3 totals 12 residues. The CDR3 region has the DNA TGTGCCAGCAGTTTTGAGCGCGGCGAGCAGTACTTC. Translated: CASSFERGEQYF.

A remark on this clonotype: A much larger clone is a single base away; this may be a read error. The J gene is TRBJ1-2, the V gene TRBV7-2, with D perhaps TRBD1 (6 bases). With 9 bases removed from V and 8 bases from J, the gap between germline ends came to 19 bases. Germline loops: CDR1 SGHTA, CDR2 FQGNSA. The CDR3 is 13 residues long. Here the CDR3 DNA reads TGTGCCAGAAGCCCCGGACAGTTCCTCGGCTACACCTTC. Encoded protein: CARSPGQFLGYTF.

This clonotype was seen ten or more times. The rearrangement links TRBV5-5 to TRBJ1-1; TRBD1 agrees at 9 bases. With V trimmed by 7 bases and J by 5 bases, 6 bases remained unmatched. This CDR3 is 13 amino acids long. The germline V gene encodes CDR1 SGHKS and CDR2 YYEKEE (reference sequence). Here the CDR3 reads CASLDRGWTEAFF. The CDR3 DNA reads as TGTGCCAGCCTGGACAGGGGTTGGACTGAAGCTTTCTTT.

This clonotype was recorded at least ten times. The gene calls are TRBV10-3 and TRBJ2-7; tentatively, D is TRBD1 (5 bases). Trimming shortened V by 10 bases and J by 1 base, and 17 bases separated the two germline ends. The CDR3 is made up of 14 amino acids. CDR1 and CDR2 from the germline V gene are ENHRY and SYGVKD. CDR3: CATKSHQGSYEQYF. The CDR3 nucleotides are TGTGCCACCAAATCCCACCAGGGTTCCTACGAGCAGTACTTC.

This clonotype was found many times. CDR3 in amino acids: CANDHVVGFTGELFF. The CDR3 DNA reads TGTGCCAACGATCACGTGGTGGGGTTCACCGGGGAGCTGTTTTTT. The chain uses TRBV28 and TRBJ2-2; D not resolved. Trimming removed 10 bases from V and 4 bases from J, with 19 bases in between. This CDR3 is 15 amino acids long. The germline V gene encodes CDR1 MDHEN and CDR2 SYDVKM.

As to this clonotype: The conserved phenylalanine or tryptophan is not found at the CDR3 terminus, so this likely reflects a read error. The gene calls are TRBV24-1 and TRBJ2-1; no clear D gene. Looked up from germline, CDR1 is KGHDR and CDR2 is SFDVKD. CDR3 length: 14 residues. CDR3 protein: CATSGQDPYNQQFC. The CDR3 DNA sequence: TGTGCCACCAGTGGCCAGGACCCTTACAATCAGCAGTTCTGC.

This clonotype has a count of ten or more. This chain joins TRBV4-3 and TRBJ2-3; D is possibly TRBD2 (7 bases). CDR1 and CDR2 from the germline V gene are LGHNA and YSLEER. V was shortened by 4 bases and J by 6 bases, with 17 bases between the two germline ends. This CDR3 has 15 residues. Written as DNA, the CDR3 is TGCGCCAGCAGCCTCCTAGGGGGGGGTAGGGATACGCAGTATTTT. Encoded protein: CASSLLGGGRDTQYF.

This clonotype has ten or more counts. The chain links TRBV5-1 to TRBJ2-7, with 7 bases identical to TRBD1. V shed 7 bases and J 3 bases; nucleotides not matched to a gene: 10. The CDR3 length is 14 residues. Germline V gives CDR1 SGHRS, CDR2 YFSETQ. Here the CDR3 reads CASGHGQEDYEQYF. The CDR3 coding sequence is TGCGCCAGCGGACATGGACAGGAGGACTACGAGCAGTACTTC.

There are many counts of this clonotype. The chain uses TRBV4-3 and TRBJ2-7; unclear D gene. V lost 1 base, J lost 2 bases, and 15 bases lay in between. Germline V gene lookup returns CDR1 LGHNA and CDR2 YSLEER. This CDR3 comprises 16 residues. The CDR3: CASSQVSGPTPYEQYF. CDR3 DNA sequence: TGCGCCAGCAGCCAAGTCTCCGGGCCTACCCCCTACGAGCAGTACTTC.